What follows describes a single T cell receptor (beta chain). Its antigen is unidentified. Germline V gene sequence: CDR1 SNHLY, CDR2 FYNNEI. V shed 7 bases and J 2 bases; nucleotides not matched to a gene: 4. The CDR3 covers 14 residues. This specimen comes from a study of cytomegalovirus exposure and HLA in healthy donors. Study results and caveats: Cytomegalovirus association was assigned to about 150 TCR beta chains. Most TCR sequences were rare, but some public TCRs occurred in many donors. A subsequent analysis found that TCR clusters from the first cohort also tended to co-occur in the 130 or so validation repertoires, with about 95% of cluster scores above 0.

Using immunoSEQ multiplex PCR, the repertoire was profiled, and TCRdb retains in-frame clones only, with some absent. The table shows fewer than 200,000 clones, with under 95% occurring only once. The donors were members of the roughly 120-subject validation cohort (separate from the roughly 670-subject first cohort). V is TRBV2 and J is TRBJ2-2; TRBD2 matches 7 bases. This sequence was found in a woman aged 18-35 years in good health and CMV-seropositive. Sequences were obtained from PBMCs. The CDR3 spells CASKREGNTGELFF. The CDR3 DNA sequence: TGTGCCAGCAAAAGGGAGGGCAACACCGGGGAGCTGTTTTTT. Drawing the rest from reference TRBV2 and TRBJ2-2, the complete variable domain is EPEVTQTPSHQVTQMGQEVILRCVPISNHLYFYWYRQILGQKVEFLVSFYNNEISEKSEIFDDQFSVERPDGSNFTLKIRSTKLEDSAMYFCASKREGNTGELFFGEGSRLTVL.